This TCR beta chain was profiled in a study of prognosis after radiotherapy for stage I lung cancer (TCRdb year 2021). Background for the entire study: Between early 2018 and January 2019, over 15 patients with stage I NSCLC were enrolled in Nanjing, China. SBRT was not combined with any concurrent therapy in any patient. The study profiled peripheral blood TCR beta repertoires from stage I NSCLC patients before and after stereotactic body radiotherapy and related them to distant failure. Distant metastases were developed by four of the 19 patients after SBRT, at a median of around seven months, whereas no significant progression was observed in the other 15 patients. The study sequenced approximately 40 blood samples from some 20 patients, one before and one after SBRT per patient. The cohort comprised over ten men and five or six women with a median age of almost 75 years, ranging from 53 to 84 years. All patients were considered medically inoperable, owing to comorbidities in some 11 and refusal of surgery in about 7. Tumor histology was squamous cell carcinoma in 7 or 8 patients and adenocarcinoma in roughly 12. SBRT was delivered in 3 to 5 fractions with a biologically effective dose of at least 100 Gy, and image-guided IMRT or VMAT was used for delivery. Among the enrolled patients, about 13 had newly diagnosed primary stage I lung tumors, while five had oligometastatic NSCLC following surgical resection of the primary tumor. Study-level results and caveats: Post-SBRT Shannon entropy and its change from baseline were lower in patients who developed distant metastases; baseline Shannon entropy was not associated with metastases. Tumor specificity of expanded TCR clones was not determined. Differences in TRBV and TRBJ usage frequencies by metastasis status were reportedly observed in two V genes at baseline and in ten or so V and two J genes after SBRT. Unique TCR clone counts fell after SBRT (median about 10,000 before versus several thousand after; Wilcoxon paired P=0.011). Limitations of the study included a small cohort and short follow-up, and the study findings need independent validation. No adjustment for multiple comparisons was applied to any of the reported P values.

CDR1 and CDR2 (LNHDA, SQIVND) derive from the germline V gene (reference sequence). Trimming removed 10 bases from V and 1 base from J; the gene matches leave 7 bases unexplained. Inclusive of the bounding cysteine and phenylalanine, the CDR3 is 15 residues long. Here the CDR3 DNA is all that survives: 45 bases in frame from base 1. To note about this clonotype: Its antigen is not yet known. Base qualities are not provided; no much larger clone lies one nucleotide away.

All patients had node-negative disease on CT and PET/CT, and none had a history of other malignancies or prior chemotherapy or radiotherapy. At each of two time points, around 6.1 milliliters of peripheral venous blood were collected into EDTA tubes. PBMCs were isolated by Ficoll-Paque Plus density-gradient centrifugation. Samples were stored at -80°C immediately after collection until analysis. The TCR beta CDR3 region was amplified from genomic DNA by two rounds of multiplex PCR. The first PCR round used primers specific to each TRBV and TRBJ gene, and the primer sequences were filed in Chinese patent CN105087789A. The second PCR round used universal primers. The Roche High Pure PCR Template Preparation Kit was used to extract genomic DNA from frozen PBMCs. Libraries were sequenced paired-end with 151 bp reads on an Illumina HiSeq 3000. For the original study's pipeline: Raw reads lacking the multiplex PCR primer sequences were removed with CutAdapt. High-quality paired reads were merged into contigs with PEAR. MiXCR assigned TRB V, D and J gene segments to each contig by aligning to reference sequences. CDR3 sequences were clustered by base quality and sequence similarity to remove sequencing errors. Diversity was measured as Shannon entropy normalized by the natural log of productive TCR sequence number. One minus Shannon entropy divided by the natural log of the number of unique clonotypes was used as the definition of clonality. The Youden index of ROC curves was used to select progression-free survival cut-offs for repertoire metrics, and analyses were performed in R 3.5.3. Starting from the raw public reads, TCRdb applied fastp trimming at Q25, assembled clones with MiXCR and retained in-frame beta chains. Rows with one shared CDR3 protein collapse into an entry with the most common genes and DNA. In this record, the V and J calls reflect TCRdb's handling and not the investigators' own analysis. This sample gives several thousand distinct CDR3 sequences in total; roughly 60% of them show up just once. 20% of the sample goes to the ten largest clones.

The rearrangement joined TRBV19 to TRBJ2-1; 10 bases in the junction line up with TRBD2. Here the sequenced sample was PBMCs, taken before or after stereotactic body radiation therapy (not recorded which). The clonotype comes from a donor aged 50 or older with non-small cell lung cancer. For the CDR3, the sequence is CATKREGISYNEQFF. The bases read TGTGCCACGAAGCGGGAGGGAATTTCCTACAATGAGCAGTTCTTC.